This T cell receptor beta chain was captured by sequencing in a study of CD8+CD57+ T cells in acquired aplastic anemia. Study summary: Sorting CD4+ and CD8+ cells gave DNA averaging 3.2 ug.

This clonotype showed up just a few times. The antigen is not known. For CDR3 and TCR beta VDJ profiling, genomic DNA was the template used. TCRdb recomputed calls from the reads with MiXCR, one row per CDR3 protein. The table lists a few hundred thousand distinct CDR3 sequences, around three fifths of them singletons. Germline CDR1 and CDR2: ENHRY and SYGVKD. This CDR3 is built from 15 residues. The V gene lost 2 bases and the J gene lost 4 bases, with 9 bases spanning the gap. Study results and limitations: Patients and controls shared 25 to 30 CD8+ CDR3 sequences. Controls did not differ significantly from patients in CD8+ Simpson's diversity.

An expansion of CD8+CD57+ cells by flow cytometry had been shown in patients chosen for sequencing. Among the patients, none had received any therapy at the time of blood sampling. The TCR sequence derives from a human donor with aplastic anemia. The chain couples TRBV10-3 to TRBJ1-6; D is uncertain. Input material: sorted CD4+, CD8+, or CD8+CD57+ T cells (not recorded which) from PBMCs. The CDR3 DNA reads as TGTGCCATCAGTGAGCAGGCAGCTTATAATTCACCCCTCCACTTT. It is translated as CAISEQAAYNSPLHF.